Included here is one T cell receptor (beta chain) sequence, with context. Its antigen has not been determined. Base qualities were left out, and no much larger clone turns up one base away. Cut back by 6 bases and 2 bases, the V and J ends lie 15 bases apart. Looking up the germline V gene yields CDR1 SGHVS and CDR2 FNYEAQ. The CDR3 goes from the cysteine to the phenylalanine over 15 residues. Of all the DNA, just the CDR3 is kept, 45 bases in frame from base 1. The entry originates in a study of blood T cell repertoires in COVID-19 (dated by TCRdb to between 2020 and 2021). Some background on the complete study: Samples covering the acute and convalescent phases of COVID-19 were provided by collaborators in the United States, Italy and Spain. A freely available public database, intended as a resource for researchers studying the immune response to SARS-CoV-2, is where the repertoires were released. Deeply sampled blood TCRbeta repertoires from subjects exposed to, actively infected with, or recovered from COVID-19 were included in the dataset. The material from the prospective study consisted of cDNA or gDNA derived from T cells, B-cell-depleted T cells, or PBMCs. Samples came from the ongoing ImmuneRACE study (first 160 participants) plus 1,254 subjects from 6 global collaborators. Where available, HLA class I and class II types were obtained from metadata supplied by the sample provider rather than from assay-based typing. Nearly every sample came with metadata listing a de-identified subject ID, COVID-19 status, age in years and sex. Results the study describes overall, beyond this receptor: The amount of clinical and demographic metadata varied by source and participant and was provided uncurated.

TCRbeta CDR3 regions were amplified from genomic DNA by means of the immunoSEQ Assay, a bias-controlled multiplex PCR. The paper's data handling went like this. The number of nucleated cells in each sample was estimated from the amplification of reference gene primers within the assay. To quantify the absolute abundance of each unique TCRbeta CDR3 rearrangement, sequence reads were collapsed and filtered. For each sample, productive Simpson clonality was calculated as the square root of Simpson's diversity index over productive rearrangements. TCRdb carries this immuneACCESS record with in-frame sequences only. Its versions omit some clonotypes, under half of them owing to an unresolved V gene in the studies checked, with the rest unexplained. V and J calls and clone size are copied from that table; D and trimming were computed from the DNA. Counted in this sample were around 250,000 clones; 70% to 90% of them appeared once. Roughly 6.7% of the sample comes from the top ten.

Participants in the prospective study were aged about 18 to 90 years, lived in 24 United States geographic areas, and enrolled through a virtual design. In the prospective study, cohorts were assigned on the basis of participant-reported clinical history obtained from a screening survey and a study questionnaire. A participant counted as exposed if, within 2 weeks of entering the study, that participant had been in contact with someone who had a PCR-confirmed or clinician-diagnosed COVID-19 case. In the prospective study, mobile phlebotomists collected whole blood, serum and a nasopharyngeal or oropharyngeal swab from each participant. Additional blood draws and questionnaires over an approximately two-month period could optionally be provided by prospective study participants. Before DNA extraction, prospective study blood samples were shipped either frozen or at room temperature.

The sample was PBMCs or T cells enriched from blood (not recorded which). The TCR originated in a woman aged 50 to 65 who had been exposed to COVID-19. In this chain, TRBV7-6 is recombined with TRBJ2-3; the D region possibly corresponds to TRBD2 (7 bases align). The DNA sequence follows: TGTGCCAGCAGTCCCCTTCGGGGGGCCACAGATACGCAGTATTTT. This sequence encodes CASSPLRGATDTQYF.